These T cell receptor beta chains were read from a single sample in a study of identical twins. TCRdb reprocessed the 5' RACE reads via MiXCR and lists one record per CDR3 protein. The sample lists around 500,000 distinct CDR3 sequences, approximately 15% occurring once. Separately, the same data were catalogued under a study of yellow fever vaccine responses in identical twins.

Material for sequencing was CD4+ T cells sorted from blood. The receptors here all came from a woman between 18 and 29 years old in good health. CDR3s include the opening cysteine and the closing phenylalanine or tryptophan. D genes are given only for firm matches. The size entry gives once, few or many counts, or a class when the clone is expanded.

J	D	size	V	DNA	CDR3
TRBJ1-2	NA	many	TRBV12-3/TRBV12-4	TGTGCCATATTGGGGGGACCTCCCGGCCCCTATGGCTACACCTTC	CAILGGPPGPYGYTF
TRBJ2-1	NA	few	TRBV29-1	TGCAGCGTTGATGGACTGGAGCGCTACAATGAGCAGTTCTTC	CSVDGLERYNEQFF
TRBJ2-7	NA	few	TRBV6-1	TGTGCCAGCAGTCCCCGGGCAGTGAGTACTACCGAGCAGTACTTC	CASSPRAVSTTEQYF
TRBJ2-3	NA	few	TRBV11-2	TGTGCCAGCACCCGGACCTCGCTGGGCCCCCAATCGCAGTATTTT	CASTRTSLGPQSQYF
TRBJ2-2	NA	few	TRBV6-5	TGTGCCAGCAGTTTCCACGGATTGGGGGCCGGGGAGCTGTTTTTT	CASSFHGLGAGELFF
TRBJ2-1	NA	many	TRBV19	TGTGCCAGTAGTTCACAATCAGGGAATGAGCAGTTCTTC	CASSSQSGNEQFF
TRBJ2-7	NA	few	TRBV5-1	TGCGCCAGCAGCCCGGACGACAGAAAGATCCTTTACGAGCAGTACTTC	CASSPDDRKILYEQYF
TRBJ2-4	NA	few	TRBV3-1	TGTGCCAGCAGCGCCCGTCTCGAGGCCCTGGGTGGAAACATTCAGTACTTC	CASSARLEALGGNIQYF
TRBJ2-2	NA	few	TRBV10-3	TGTGCCATCAGTCCTAGGGCCGGGGAGCTGTTTTTT	CAISPRAGELFF
TRBJ2-5	NA	few	TRBV7-2	TGTGCCAGCAGCATCCAAGGGGGACGAGAGACCCAGTACTTC	CASSIQGGRETQYF